The T cell receptor (beta chain) described here comes from a study of chronic HIV infection and antiretroviral therapy. TCRdb independently ran MiXCR on the 5' RACE reads; one entry per CDR3 protein. Of roughly 39,000 distinct CDR3 sequences in the sample, 8.2% were seen once. This clonotype was detected ten times or more. The clonotype originates from an adult who had HIV and had not received antiretroviral therapy, or was an uninfected healthy control (not recorded which). Sequencing used peripheral blood.

The CDR3 loop is CASSLTPGNTEAFF. CDR3 nucleotides: TGTGCCAGCAGTCTCACCCCAGGGAACACTGAAGCTTTCTTT. V and J are TRBV7-2 and TRBJ1-1, with D unclear. V was shortened by 6 bases and J by 1 base, with 12 bases between the two germline ends. The length of the CDR3 is 14 residues. The germline gives CDR1 SGHTA, CDR2 FQGNSA.